These 24 T cell receptor beta chains came from one sample sequenced in a study of molecular identifiers for immune sequencing clone quantification. MiXCR, run by TCRdb on the PCR reads, gives a single entry per CDR3 protein. The sample contains some 650,000 distinct CDR3 sequences, about 20% of which appear only once. Sequencing used naive CD8+ T cells from blood, with Jurkat cell RNA spiked in. The subset is: FACS-sorted CD8+CD4-CCR7+CD45RA+ naive T cells. The receptor source for this set is a human donor in good health. Some libraries in this study had Jurkat cell RNA spiked in.

This clonotype has just a few counts. The chain carries TRBV10-3 and TRBJ2-1; 14 bases are a match to TRBD2. The V gene end was trimmed by 6 bases and the J gene end by 14 bases; junction bases not matched to a gene: 9. This CDR3 has 14 residues. Looked up from germline, CDR1 is ENHRY and CDR2 is SYGVKD. In nucleotides, the CDR3 is TGTGCCATCAGCGCCGGGACTAGCGGGAGTGCGGAGTTCTTC. Its protein is CAISAGTSGSAEFF.

Concerning this clonotype: A much more abundant neighbour one base away suggests this may be a read error. The CDR3 DNA sequence: TGTGCCAGCGGTTTAAGGGGCCGCCGACTAAGCCGGGGTTACAATGAGCAGTTCTTC. Residues: CASGLRGRRLSRGYNEQFF. This chain links TRBV28 with TRBJ2-1, with D perhaps assigned TRBD1 or TRBD2 (5 bases each). Germline CDR1 MDHEN, CDR2 SYDVKM. This CDR3 contains 19 residues.

With regard to this clonotype: This may arise from a read error, as a much more abundant clone is one base away. The rearrangement uses TRBV4-3 and TRBJ2-7; D remains unclear. Looked up from germline, CDR1 is LGHNA and CDR2 is YSLEER. The CDR3 has 13 amino acids. The CDR3 is CVSSHDTGYEQYF. The CDR3 nucleotides are TGCGTCAGCAGCCACGATACTGGCTACGAGCAGTACTTC.

As for this clonotype: A read error may be the cause here, since a much bigger clone is one base away. V and J are TRBV18 and TRBJ2-3; D not resolved. The germline V gene has CDR1 KGHSH and CDR2 LQKENI. The CDR3 extends over 13 amino acids. The CDR3 loop is CASSPPLQDTRYF. The CDR3 bases are TGTGCCAGCTCACCCCCCCTCCAGGATACGCGGTATTTT.

Comments on this clonotype: Being one base from a much bigger clone, this may be a read error. The rearrangement joins TRBV27 to TRBJ1-1; tentatively, D is TRBD1 (6 bases). Germline assignment: CDR1 MNHEY and CDR2 SMNVEV (reference sequence). The CDR3 is 16 amino acids. CDR3 DNA: TGTGCCAGCAGTTTATCTTTGGGGGGCTTTAAGACTGTAGCTTTCTTT. Amino acid sequence: CASSLSLGGFKTVAFF.

This clonotype has a count of ten or more. The genes are TRBV7-9 and TRBJ1-1; 8 nucleotides align to TRBD1. This CDR3 spans 11 amino acids. CDR1 and CDR2 (germline): SEHNR, FQNEAQ (reference sequence). Trimming cost V 9 bases and J 13 bases; bases outside gene matches: 10. The CDR3 nucleotides read TGTGCCAGTACTTCGACAGGGGAGGGTTTCTTT. This sequence encodes CASTSTGEGFF.

V usage is TRBV28 and J usage is TRBJ1-3; D call uncertain. The CDR3 is 14 amino acids. The V and J ends lost 4 bases and 0 bases respectively, with 7 bases between them. Germline CDR1 MDHEN, CDR2 SYDVKM. The CDR3 reads CASSYRTSGNTIYF. CDR3 sequence (DNA): TGTGCCAGCAGTTATCGGACCTCTGGAAACACCATATATTTT.

The chain joins TRBV4-3 to TRBJ2-2; 7 bases are shared with TRBD1. Per germline, CDR1 LGHNA and CDR2 YSLEER. The CDR3 runs to 18 residues. The V gene end was trimmed by 0 bases and the J gene end by 4 bases; junction bases not matched to a gene: 11. CDR3 residues: CASSQDRGLAEATGELFF. The CDR3 bases are TGCGCCAGCAGCCAAGATAGGGGGCTGGCGGAGGCCACCGGGGAGCTGTTTTTT.

As to this clonotype: This may arise from a read error, as a much more abundant clone is one base away. The chain links TRBV12-3 or TRBV12-4 to TRBJ2-2; D not certain. The CDR3 totals 12 residues. In nucleotides, the CDR3 is TGTGCTGGTGATTCGAACACCGGGGAGCTGTTTTTT. Protein product: CAGDSNTGELFF.

The rearrangement links TRBV30 to TRBJ1-1, with TRBD1 identical over 11 bases. V shed 3 bases and J 8 bases; nucleotides not matched to a gene: 5. Germline CDR1 is GTSNPN and CDR2 is SVGIG (reference sequence). The CDR3 spans 13 residues. This chain's CDR3 is CAWRRTGGAEAFF. The CDR3, as DNA: TGTGCCTGGAGACGGACAGGGGGCGCGGAAGCTTTCTTT. Full variable domain (outside the CDR3, taken from reference TRBV30 and TRBJ1-1): SQTIHQWPATLVQPVGSPLSLECTVEGTSNPNLYWYRQAAGRGLQLLFYSVGIGQISSEVPQNLSASRPQDRQFILSSKKLLLSDSGFYLCAWRRTGGAEAFFGQGTRLTVV.

This clonotype showed up many times. In DNA form, the CDR3 reads TGTGCCAGCAGGCCCGGGACTAGCGGATCCTACGAGCAGTACTTC. Residues: CASRPGTSGSYEQYF. The chain uses TRBV6-2 or TRBV6-3 and TRBJ2-7; 11 bases are shared with TRBD2. The trim removed 6 bases at V and 1 base at J, leaving 5 bases unmatched. The CDR3 length is 15 residues. CDR1 MNHEY and CDR2 SVGEGT come from the germline V gene.

Many counts were recorded for this clonotype. J is TRBJ2-6 and V is TRBV7-6, with D perhaps matching TRBD1 (5 bases). This CDR3 region has 18 residues. Germline loops: CDR1 SGHVS, CDR2 FNYEAQ. V lost 7 bases, J lost 0 bases, and 19 bases lay in between. This CDR3 reads CASTQSTATLSGANVLTF. The DNA for the CDR3 is TGTGCCAGCACACAGTCGACAGCTACGCTCTCTGGGGCCAACGTCCTGACTTTC.

The sample holds many counts of this clonotype. V usage is TRBV28 and J usage is TRBJ2-4; possible D gene TRBD1, 6 bases. The V and J ends lost 5 bases and 1 base respectively, with 12 bases between them. This CDR3 has 15 amino acids. Germline V gene lookup returns CDR1 MDHEN and CDR2 SYDVKM. The CDR3 DNA follows: TGTGCCAGCAGTGAAAACAGGGTTGCCAAAAACATTCAGTACTTC. It translates to CASSENRVAKNIQYF.

The chain employs TRBV6-5 and TRBJ1-1, with a weak D call TRBD1 (6 bases). The germline V gene encodes CDR1 MNHEY and CDR2 SVGAGI. The CDR3 consists of 12 residues. Trimming left V 6 bases short and J 7 bases short, with 12 bases between. CDR3 DNA: TGTGCCAGCAGCTCGAACAGGGTTGAAGCTTTCTTT. It is translated as CASSSNRVEAFF.

This clonotype was found a few times. The CDR3 loop reads CASSLNRPRTDTQYF. CDR3 bases: TGTGCCAGCAGCCTGAACCGCCCTCGCACAGATACGCAGTATTTT. The V call is TRBV12-3 or TRBV12-4, the J call TRBJ2-3; the D is unclear. Trimming left V 6 bases short and J 1 base short, with 14 bases between. There are 15 residues in the CDR3.

This clonotype was observed a few times. The chain employs TRBV24-1 and TRBJ2-2; D is uncertain. Germline V gene sequence: CDR1 KGHDR, CDR2 SFDVKD. V lost 2 bases and J lost 1, with 10 bases in between. This CDR3 is built from 16 residues. The CDR3, as DNA: TGTGCCACCAGTGATTCGACACTGGGGAACACCGGGGAGCTGTTTTTT. Its protein is CATSDSTLGNTGELFF.

The gene calls are TRBV4-3 and TRBJ2-7; TRBD1 aligns across 8 bases. Trimming took 4 bases from V and 4 from J; bases not matched to a gene: 12. The CDR3 length is 16 residues. Germline-derived CDR1 and CDR2 are LGHNA and YSLEER. The CDR3 DNA is TGCGCCAGCAGCCCCGCTATACCGGGACAGGTATACGAGCAGTACTTC. This translates into CASSPAIPGQVYEQYF.

The rearrangement uses TRBV24-1 and TRBJ1-3; D is undetermined. Trimming took 3 bases from V and 0 from J, leaving 8 bases between them. The CDR3 extends over 15 amino acids. Germline values: CDR1 KGHDR, CDR2 SFDVKD. CDR3 coding DNA: TGTGCCACCAGTGATCCTGACACCTCTGGAAACACCATATATTTT. This gives the protein CATSDPDTSGNTIYF.

This clonotype was seen at least ten times. The chain employs TRBV20-1 and TRBJ2-7; possibly TRBD1 for D (5 bases). In germline, CDR1 is DFQATT, CDR2 SNEGSKA (reference sequence). Trimming took off 3 bases at V and 3 bases at J, with 21 bases between the two ends. CDR3 length equals 16 residues. The chain's CDR3 is CSARPRRQKSYYEQYF. The CDR3 DNA is TGCAGTGCTAGGCCCCGGAGACAGAAATCCTACTACGAGCAGTACTTC.

This clonotype was counted many times. The rearrangement uses TRBV5-1 and TRBJ1-1; weak D call: TRBD1 (6 bases). Germline V CDR1 and CDR2: SGHRS, YFSETQ. There are 11 residues in the CDR3. The V and J ends lost 2 bases and 11 bases respectively, with 10 bases between them. CDR3 DNA: TGCGCCAGCAGCTTTGGGACACAGGCTTTCTTT. It yields the protein CASSFGTQAFF.

The chain carries TRBV7-2 and TRBJ2-1; D unclear. This CDR3 region has 15 residues. Germline V gene data show CDR1 as SGHTA and CDR2 as FQGNSA. V was cut by 1 base and J by 2 bases, with 9 bases left in between. The CDR3 DNA sequence: TGTGCCAGCAGCTTAGGTGTGATAGCCTACAATGAGCAGTTCTTC. Translation gives CASSLGVIAYNEQFF. Using reference TRBV7-2 and TRBJ2-1 for the parts outside the CDR3, the full variable domain is GAGVSQSPSNKVTEKGKDVELRCDPISGHTALYWYRQSLGQGLEFLIYFQGNSAPDKSGLPSDRFSAERTGGSVSTLTIQRTQQEDSAVYLCASSLGVIAYNEQFFGPGTRLTVL.

This clonotype was detected ten times or more. The chain combines TRBV19 with TRBJ1-5; D is ambiguous. This CDR3 is 13 amino acids long. Between the trimmed V and J ends, which lost 6 bases and 7 bases, there was a span of 13 bases. CDR1 is LNHDA, CDR2 SQIVND, per germline (reference sequence). The CDR3 DNA reads as TGTGCCAGTAGGGGTGTTTGGAGCCAGCCCCAGCATTTT. This gives the protein CASRGVWSQPQHF. Supplemented by reference TRBV19 and TRBJ1-5, the full variable domain reads DGGITQSPKYLFRKEGQNVTLSCEQNLNHDAMYWYRQDPGQGLRLIYYSQIVNDFQKGDIAEGYSVSREKKESFPLTVTSAQKNPTAFYLCASRGVWSQPQHFGDGTRLSIL.

This clonotype was observed many times. The chain carries TRBV24-1 and TRBJ2-1, with 11 bases fitting TRBD2. Trimming took 9 bases from V and 3 from J; bases not matched to a gene: 3. The V gene's germline CDR1 is KGHDR and CDR2 SFDVKD. The CDR3 consists of 14 residues. For the CDR3, the DNA is TGTGCCACCTCTAGCGGGGGGAACTACAATGAGCAGTTCTTC. Its protein is CATSSGGNYNEQFF.

In its sample, this clonotype was seen many times. The gene calls are TRBV27 and TRBJ2-7; no reliable D call. V was shortened by 8 bases and J by 2 bases, with 13 bases between the two germline ends. The CDR3 is 13 amino acids. Germline V gives CDR1 MNHEY, CDR2 SMNVEV (reference sequence). The DNA of the CDR3 is TGTGCCAGCCGCCTAGGGTTAGCCTACGAGCAGTACTTC. It encodes CASRLGLAYEQYF.